This paragraph covers one T cell receptor (beta chain) sequence. Its antigen is not known. The sample originates from a study of circulating and synovial CD4+ cells in juvenile arthritis. Whole-study findings and limits: Circulating pathogenic-like and bulk T cells looked alike by Vbeta family usage. Diversity here was lower than in bulk blood CD4 cells. CPL versus bulk CD4 samples: T cell genome counts differed by at least an order of magnitude.

Generated by immunoSEQ multiplex PCR, the TCRdb table keeps only in-frame clones and is missing some. The table has under 40,000 clones, roughly 93% seen once. The CDR3 is 15 amino acids. Germline trimming cut 5 bases from V and 5 bases from J; bases unmatched to any gene: 10. Germline CDR1 is PRHDT and CDR2 is FYEKMQ (reference sequence). This chain uses TRBV13 with TRBJ2-5; 8 bases map to TRBD2. This sequence was found in a human donor with juvenile idiopathic arthritis. The sample consisted of CD4+ T cells from blood. The CDR3 is CASSHYREGGETQYF. For the CDR3, the DNA is TGTGCCAGCAGCCACTACCGGGAGGGGGGGGAGACCCAGTACTTC.